This T cell receptor (beta chain) was sequenced during a study of Ad26.COV2.S vaccination and SARS-CoV-2 variants. Study-level background: Once or twice, 56 days apart, Ad26.COV2.S was delivered intramuscularly. General study points: Total responses of T cells may have been underestimated by the analyses of TCR breadth and depth.

Profiled with immunoSEQ multiplex PCR; TCRdb holds only in-frame clones, not every one. The sample has about 420,000 clones, 88% seen once. Treatment defined: about 20 received Ad26.COV2.S at low or high dose, single or two shots; about 5 received placebo; per-sample allocation not given. It was on day 63 after the first vaccine or placebo injection that samples were taken. Ad26.COV2.S expressed prefusion-stabilized spike from the original Wuhan strain. Germline assignment: CDR1 MNHNY and CDR2 SVGAGI (reference sequence). V was clipped by 5 bases and J by 0 bases, with 11 bases between them. This CDR3 is built from 15 residues. About this clone itself: Its antigen is not known.

The chain combines TRBV6-6 with TRBJ2-1; the D gene is possibly TRBD2 (5 bases). The specimen comprised peripheral blood, sampled in a trial of Ad26.COV2.S vaccine versus placebo. The clonotype originates from a person between 18 and 65 years old who received the Ad26.COV2.S COVID-19 vaccine or a placebo. This CDR3 reads CASSVRARSYNEQFF. CDR3 nucleotides: TGTGCCAGCAGTGTGCGGGCGCGCTCCTACAATGAGCAGTTCTTC.